The T cell receptor (beta chain) described here comes from a study of regulatory and conventional T cells in RAG deficiency. Measured with immunoSEQ multiplex PCR; TCRdb has only the in-frame clones, and not every one. The table has some 390 clones, about 92% seen once; the top ten hold roughly 4.6%. As concerns this clone: Its antigen is still unknown.

There are 14 residues in the CDR3. Deletions cut 6 bases from V and 1 base from J, with 12 bases between. The germline gives CDR1 MNHEY, CDR2 SVGAGI. Whole-study findings and limits: Omenn patients showed >80% Treg-Tconv overlap and shorter CDR3 lengths. Shannon entropy fell and Simpson indices rose in RAG-deficient patients.

Genomic DNA came from blood regulatory T cells gated CD4+ CD25-high CD127-low. This sequence was found in a human donor with RAG deficiency presenting as severe combined immunodeficiency. The rearrangement links TRBV6-5 to TRBJ1-1, with D unclear. Sequencing was done on a sample of CD4+ Tregs sorted from blood. This CDR3 reads CASRRSTSNTEAFF. In DNA, the CDR3 is TGTGCCAGCAGGCGTTCGACATCGAACACTGAAGCTTTCTTT.